What follows are 6 T cell receptor beta chains derived from one specimen sequenced in a study of T cell responses to AZD1222 COVID-19 vaccine. The table came from immunoSEQ multiplex PCR; TCRdb's copy has only in-frame clones and leaves some out. In the table there are about 160,000 clones, roughly 92% of which are singletons. Sequencing was performed on peripheral blood, taken on day 0 of AZD1222 vaccination. All receptors come from an adult in good health.

This clone has a single count. The rearrangement uses TRBV28 and TRBJ1-2; D uncertain. Germline-derived CDR1 and CDR2 are MDHEN and SYDVKM. Trimming took 7 bases from V and 6 from J, leaving 18 bases between them. CDR3 length: 14 amino acids. The CDR3 sequence: CASILIPGSNGYTF. The CDR3 nucleotides are TGTGCCAGCATTCTAATTCCAGGAAGCAATGGCTACACCTTC.

The V gene is TRBV18, the J gene TRBJ2-7, with D hard to call. This CDR3 region has 12 residues. The V end was cut by 2 bases, the J end by 7 bases, with 9 bases between. CDR1 is KGHSH and CDR2 is LQKENI in the germline V gene. In nucleotides, the CDR3 is TGTGCCAGCTCACCAACCGCGTGGGAGCAGTACGTC. Its translation: CASSPTAWEQYV.

The J gene is TRBJ2-1, the V gene TRBV5-1; D is uncertain. The V and J ends lost 0 bases and 4 bases respectively, with 11 bases between them. Per the germline V gene, CDR1 is SGHRS and CDR2 is YFSETQ. CDR3 length equals 15 residues. CDR3 nucleotide sequence: TGCGCCAGCAGCTTGGTCACGGGCTATTACAATGAGCAGTTCTTC. Translated: CASSLVTGYYNEQFF. Combining the CDR3 with reference TRBV5-1 and TRBJ2-1 gives the whole variable domain KAGVTQTPRYLIKTRGQQVTLSCSPISGHRSVSWYQQTPGQGLQFLFEYFSETQRNKGNFPGRFSGRQFSNSRSEMNVSTLELGDSALYLCASSLVTGYYNEQFFGPGTRLTVL.

The V gene is TRBV29-1, the J gene TRBJ2-3, with D perhaps matching TRBD2 (5 bases). The V end lost 3 bases, the J end lost 8 bases, and 12 bases lay between the germline ends. This CDR3 is built from 12 residues. Germline CDR1 and CDR2: SQVTM and ANQGSEA. For the CDR3, the DNA is TGCAGCGTTGAGTTGACCGGAGGTACGCAGTATTTT. Its translation: CSVELTGGTQYF.

The chain employs TRBV3-1 (or the pseudogene TRBV3-2) and TRBJ1-2; D may be TRBD1 (5 bases). The CDR3 totals 16 residues. Germline V gene lookup returns CDR1 LGHDT and CDR2 YNNKEL (reference sequence). With 1 base removed from V and 1 base from J, the gap between germline ends came to 13 bases. CDR3 loop: CASSQGAGTLNYGYTF. DNA of the CDR3: TGTGCCAGCAGCCAAGGGGCGGGGACCCTTAACTATGGCTACACCTTC.

The chain uses TRBV7-9 and TRBJ2-2; D tentatively reads TRBD1 or TRBD2 (6 bases each). Per the germline V gene, CDR1 is SEHNR and CDR2 is FQNEAQ (reference sequence). This CDR3 spans 13 amino acids. With 8 bases removed from V and 6 bases from J, the gap between germline ends came to 13 bases. The chain's CDR3 is CASAVEGAGELFF. CDR3 nucleotide sequence: TGTGCCAGCGCTGTGGAGGGGGCCGGGGAGCTGTTTTTT.